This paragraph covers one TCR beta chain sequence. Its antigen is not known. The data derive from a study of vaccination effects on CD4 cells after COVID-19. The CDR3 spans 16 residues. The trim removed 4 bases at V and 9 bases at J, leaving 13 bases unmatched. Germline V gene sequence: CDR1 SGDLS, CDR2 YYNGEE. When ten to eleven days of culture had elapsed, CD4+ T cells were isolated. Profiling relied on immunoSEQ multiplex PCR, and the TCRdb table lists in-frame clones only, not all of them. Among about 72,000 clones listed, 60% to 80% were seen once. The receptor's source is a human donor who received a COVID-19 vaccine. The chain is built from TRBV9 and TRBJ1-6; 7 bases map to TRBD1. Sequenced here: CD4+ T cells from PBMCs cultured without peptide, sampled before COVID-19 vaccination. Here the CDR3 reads CASSPTDRVKGSPLHF. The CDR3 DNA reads TGTGCCAGCAGCCCCACCGACAGGGTGAAGGGTTCACCCCTCCACTTT.